The rows below give T cell receptor beta chains drawn from one sample of a study of blood T cell repertoires in COVID-19. The table came from immunoSEQ multiplex PCR; TCRdb's copy has only in-frame clones and leaves some out. The sample includes roughly 310,000 clones, over 75% of them seen just once. The sample comprised peripheral blood. Every receptor here comes from a woman aged 45 to 65 with active or convalescent COVID-19. Both conserved end residues are trimmed from each CDR3. Each record gives: J gene, V gene, D gene, CDR3 protein. A D gene is named only where the DNA matches it firmly.

>TRBJ2-3|TRBV24-1|NA
ATSYSNTDTQY
>TRBJ1-5|TRBV21-1|NA
ASSKLYSNQPQH
>TRBJ1-1|TRBV7-3|NA
ATTEGPMNTEAF
>TRBJ2-2|TRBV5-4|TRBD1
ASSPSGGPANTGELF
>TRBJ2-7|TRBV29-1|NA
SVVASEQY
>TRBJ1-1|TRBV18|TRBD1
ASSRRTGRNTEAF
>TRBJ1-6|TRBV30|TRBD1
AWAQGATYNSPLH
>TRBJ1-1|TRBV10-3|TRBD1
AISGPGQGNTEAF
>TRBJ1-2|TRBV27|NA
ASSLPGHPYGYT
>TRBJ2-1|TRBV18|NA
ASPMGVGYNEQF
>TRBJ2-7|TRBV27|TRBD1
ASSLEGQGAGEQY
>TRBJ2-2|TRBV6-5|TRBD1
ASTPTGAGELF
>TRBJ2-5|TRBV7-8|NA
ASSFDRRREETQY
>TRBJ2-7|TRBV27|NA
ASSLAGLSYEQY
>TRBJ2-5|TRBV6-2/TRBV6-3|TRBD2
ASSWGLAGGQETQY
>TRBJ2-4|TRBV5-6|NA
ASSVGTSVAKNIQY
>TRBJ2-3|TRBV6-5|NA
ASSPGQPGTQY
>TRBJ1-2|TRBV24-1|NA
ATSAPTGPNYGYT
>TRBJ2-7|TRBV18|TRBD1
ASARDRGRDEQY
>TRBJ2-3|TRBV7-3|NA
ASSSEWGADTQY
>TRBJ2-1|TRBV28|TRBD1
ASSFVRTGSEQF
>TRBJ1-2|TRBV29-1|TRBD1
SSGQDYGYT
>TRBJ2-2|TRBV19|NA
ASSTAQGLSRELF
>TRBJ2-3|TRBV7-3|TRBD2
ASSLSVGLAGLSTDTQY